This T cell receptor beta chain derives from a study of regulatory T cells in long-lasting Graves disease. Notes on the study in general: Persistent Graves' patients showed less TCR diversity than newly diagnosed ones.

This CDR3 is 14 amino acids long. Looked up from germline, CDR1 is MNHEY and CDR2 is SVGEGT. Time point given: persistent/refractory GD, antithyroid drugs over 5 years with positive TRAb. PBMC-derived RNA was used for the TCR library. Investigators report Graves' disease was diagnosed under American Thyroid Association guidelines. With iRepertoire HTBI primers and Arm-PCR of CDR3 regions, TCR beta libraries were built. TCRdb redid the calling of the multiplex PCR reads with MiXCR, one entry per CDR3 protein. The data contain over 650,000 distinct CDR3 sequences, 25% to 30% of them singletons. In its sample, this clonotype was seen once. Antigen unknown. One end of the junction fails to match germline, which may point to a read error.

The source material was peripheral blood mononuclear cells (PBMCs), sampled when the disease was refractory, from a patient treated with antithyroid drugs. J is TRBJ1-5 and V is TRBV6-2 or TRBV6-3, with D tentatively TRBD1 (5 bases). The clonotype comes from a female donor with Graves disease. The CDR3 loop reads CGSSYVGRDQPQHF. CDR3 DNA sequence: TGTGGCAGCAGTTACGTGGGGCGGGATCAGCCCCAGCATTTT.